The 8 T cell receptor beta chains presented below share a single source sample, sequenced in a study of identical twins. MiXCR, applied by TCRdb to the 5' RACE reads, yields one record per CDR3 protein. The sample yields under 500,000 distinct CDR3 sequences, around an eighth seen once. These data are also associated with another study on yellow fever vaccine responses in identical twins.

The specimen was CD4+ T cells sorted from blood. Source of these receptors: a woman between 18 and 29 years old in good health.

On this clonotype: One end of the junction is discordant with germline, which a read error may explain. This chain links TRBV7-7 with TRBJ2-2; D may correspond to TRBD1 or TRBD2 (6 bases each). This CDR3 has 17 amino acids. CDR1 is SSHAT, CDR2 FNYEAQ, per germline (reference sequence). CDR3 coding DNA: TGTGCTAGCAGCTTAGACAGGACACCCAGCGGGACCGGGGAGCTGTTTTTT. This encodes CASSLDRTPSGTGELFF.

This clonotype appeared a few times. The chain links TRBV6-6 to TRBJ2-4, with TRBD1 as a possible D gene (8 bases). The CDR3 sequence is 21 residues long. Trimming stripped 3 bases from V and 1 base from J, with 28 bases between. Germline V gives CDR1 MNHNY, CDR2 SVGAGI (reference sequence). The CDR3 loop is CASSYRESGTGGFVAKNIQYF. The CDR3 nucleotides read TGTGCCAGCAGTTATAGGGAAAGCGGGACAGGTGGTTTTGTTGCCAAAAACATTCAGTACTTC.

This clonotype has only a few counts. This sequence joins TRBV5-1 and TRBJ1-5, with D possibly being TRBD1 (5 bases). Germline values: CDR1 SGHRS, CDR2 YFSETQ. This CDR3 contains 14 residues. V was trimmed by 4 bases and J by 4 bases, leaving 12 bases between them. As DNA, the CDR3 is TGCGCCAGCAGCCGGGGACTGCCGAATCAGCCCCAGCATTTT. This sequence encodes CASSRGLPNQPQHF.

This clonotype has only a few counts. The V gene is TRBV3-1, the J gene TRBJ2-7; D is perhaps TRBD2 (5 bases). V lost 4 bases to trimming and J lost 6 bases, with 10 bases between them. The CDR3 spans 12 residues. Germline assignment: CDR1 LGHDT and CDR2 YNNKEL (reference sequence). The CDR3: CASSPLGSEQYF. The CDR3 bases are TGTGCCAGCAGCCCCCTAGGGAGCGAGCAGTACTTC.

For the CDR3, the DNA is TGCAGAGCCATAATTAGACAGGTGAACACTGAAGCTTTCTTT. It is translated as CRAIIRQVNTEAFF. The rearrangement joins TRBV20-1 to TRBJ1-1; D is perhaps TRBD1 (6 bases). CDR1 DFQATT and CDR2 SNEGSKA come from the germline V gene (reference sequence). This CDR3 contains 14 residues.

This clonotype came up many times. The chain combines TRBV5-1 with TRBJ2-3, with D unclear. The CDR3 runs 12 residues. The V and J ends lost 2 bases and 4 bases respectively, with 5 bases between them. The V gene's germline CDR1 is SGHRS and CDR2 YFSETQ. Here the CDR3 DNA reads TGCGCCAGCAGCTTACCGTCAGATACGCAGTATTTT. This codes for CASSLPSDTQYF.

The chain has TRBV12-3 or TRBV12-4 and TRBJ1-2; no definite D call. Between the trimmed V and J ends, which lost 2 bases and 0 bases, there was a span of 7 bases. This CDR3 spans 14 amino acids. CDR3 nucleotides: TGTGCCAGCAGTTTACTCAGCTCTAACTATGGCTACACCTTC. Amino acids: CASSLLSSNYGYTF.

This clonotype was recorded at least ten times. The chain carries TRBV12-3 or TRBV12-4 and TRBJ1-1; no definite D call. The CDR3 has 11 residues. The ends were cut back, 5 bases at V and 7 bases at J, with 8 bases in the middle. CDR3 sequence: CASSPLFEAFF. Written as DNA, the CDR3 is TGTGCCAGCAGTCCCCTTTTTGAAGCTTTCTTT.